Each of the 32 T cell receptor beta chains below was sequenced from the same sample in a study of shared clonotypes between healthy human individuals (TCRdb year 2020). Library generation was performed with the immunoSEQ multiplex PCR assay. Imported from immuneACCESS, the table was reduced by TCRdb to in-frame sequences with V and J called. These copies leave out some clones; in studies compared against another copy, an unresolved V gene accounts for under half, and the cause of the remainder is not known. This sample is represented by more than 400,000 clones; 90% to 96% of them were singletons. Of the sample, about 0.068% falls within the top ten clones. The sequenced material came from naive CD4+ T cells sorted from blood. Read against the paper, the sample's cell subset or site label means: CD45RA+ positively selected. The receptors originated from a woman aged 30 to 39 in good health.

This clone was detected once. The chain has TRBV6-1 and TRBJ1-2; D perhaps matches TRBD1 (6 bases). The CDR3 is made up of 13 amino acids. Germline V lookup: CDR1 MNHNS, CDR2 SASEGT. Trimming took off 10 bases at V and 3 bases at J, with 15 bases between the two ends. CDR3 nucleotides: TGTGCCACCCGGACAGCGGGGGACTATGGCTACACCTTC. Translating it yields CATRTAGDYGYTF.

The J gene is TRBJ2-7, the V gene TRBV30; TRBD2 agrees at 11 bases. V lost 2 bases, J lost 0 bases, and 6 bases stayed unmatched. The CDR3 extends over 16 amino acids. The germline CDR1 and CDR2 sequences are GTSNPN and SVGIG (reference sequence). The CDR3 bases are TGTGCCTGGAGTCAAGGACTAGCGGGTTTCTCCTACGAGCAGTACTTC. This sequence encodes CAWSQGLAGFSYEQYF.

The J gene is TRBJ1-4, the V gene TRBV2; D might be TRBD1 (5 bases). The V gene's germline CDR1 is SNHLY and CDR2 FYNNEI. Trimming stripped 7 bases from V and 7 bases from J, with 13 bases between. The CDR3 consists of 13 residues. CDR3: CASTGPGAEKLFF. CDR3 nucleotides: TGTGCCAGCACCGGCCCCGGGGCTGAAAAACTGTTTTTT. Variable domain in full (rest from reference TRBV2 and TRBJ1-4): EPEVTQTPSHQVTQMGQEVILRCVPISNHLYFYWYRQILGQKVEFLVSFYNNEISEKSEIFDDQFSVERPDGSNFTLKIRSTKLEDSAMYFCASTGPGAEKLFFGSGTQLSVL.

The V gene is TRBV7-9, the J gene TRBJ1-3, with no clear D. Trimming stripped 1 base from V and 4 bases from J, with 5 bases between. In germline, CDR1 is SEHNR, CDR2 FQNEAQ (reference sequence). The CDR3 extends over 13 amino acids. CDR3 sequence: CASSLEMGNTIYF. In DNA, the CDR3 is TGTGCCAGCAGCTTAGAGATGGGAAACACCATATATTTT.

The V and J genes are TRBV19 and TRBJ2-7; D gene uncertain. Trimming left V 6 bases short and J 5 bases short, with 11 bases between. CDR3 length: 12 residues. CDR1 and CDR2 (germline): LNHDA, SQIVND (reference sequence). CDR3 sequence (DNA): TGTGCCAGTAGGGGCGGTACCCACGAGCAGTACTTC. It codes for CASRGGTHEQYF.

The rearrangement joins TRBV28 to TRBJ2-2; no clear D. The CDR3 is 12 amino acids. The V and J ends lost 3 bases and 6 bases respectively, with 5 bases between them. CDR1 is MDHEN and CDR2 is SYDVKM in the germline V gene. The CDR3 DNA reads as TGTGCCAGCAGTTTTATCCCCGGGGAGCTGTTTTTT. Translating gives CASSFIPGELFF. Full variable domain (remainder filled in from reference TRBV28 and TRBJ2-2): DVKVTQSSRYLVKRTGEKVFLECVQDMDHENMFWYRQDPGLGLRLIYFSYDVKMKEKGDIPEGYSVSREKKERFSLILESASTNQTSMYLCASSFIPGELFFGEGSRLTVL.

The V and J genes are TRBV14 and TRBJ2-7; tentatively, D is TRBD2 (6 bases). Germline CDR1 reads SGHDN; CDR2 reads FVKESK. There are 17 residues in the CDR3. Trimming took off 0 bases at V and 2 bases at J, with 17 bases between the two ends. The DNA for the CDR3 is TGTGCCAGCAGCCAAGAGCCTACTAGCCCCAGGGCCTACGAGCAGTACTTC. Amino acids: CASSQEPTSPRAYEQYF.

The chain links TRBV6-5 to TRBJ1-2; 12 nucleotides line up with TRBD1. Unmatched junction bases numbered 7, after V lost 7 bases and J lost 7 bases. The germline V gene encodes CDR1 MNHEY and CDR2 SVGAGI. The CDR3 runs 14 residues. The CDR3, as DNA: TGTGCCAGCATGTTCGGGACAGGGGGCGGTGGCTACACCTTC. It is translated as CASMFGTGGGGYTF.

This chain connects TRBV28 to TRBJ1-5, with 9 bases identical to TRBD1. CDR1 and CDR2 from the germline V gene are MDHEN and SYDVKM. V was clipped by 7 bases and J by 2 bases; unmatched bases: 12. This CDR3 is 17 amino acids long. CDR3 protein: CASIPNRGPLGNQPQHF. In DNA form, the CDR3 reads TGTGCCAGCATTCCCAACAGGGGGCCGTTAGGCAATCAGCCCCAGCATTTT.

This chain connects TRBV4-1 to TRBJ2-7; tentatively, D is TRBD2 (7 bases). Trimming cost V 0 bases and J 2 bases, with 17 bases left between them. CDR3 length: 17 residues. Germline CDR1 is MGHRA and CDR2 is YSYEKL. The CDR3 DNA sequence: TGCGCCAGCAGCCAAGAATTAGGTACCGGGGGGCCCTACGAGCAGTACTTC. Protein product: CASSQELGTGGPYEQYF.

This chain links TRBV6-5 with TRBJ2-1; 7 bases line up with TRBD1. In germline, CDR1 is MNHEY, CDR2 SVGAGI. The CDR3 spans 14 residues. V shed 1 base, J shed 4 bases, and the junction held 1 base outside the gene matches. The CDR3 DNA follows: TGTGCCAGCAGTTACTGGGGACAGTACAATGAGCAGTTCTTC. It specifies CASSYWGQYNEQFF.

The genes are TRBV27 and TRBJ2-6; D is perhaps TRBD1 (6 bases). The CDR3 is made up of 14 amino acids. CDR1 and CDR2 from the germline V gene are MNHEY and SMNVEV (reference sequence). V lost 0 bases and J 12 bases, leaving 12 bases between the germline ends. CDR3 residues: CASSLSYRDGVLTF. CDR3 nucleotides: TGTGCCAGCAGTTTATCGTACAGGGACGGCGTCCTGACTTTC.

The chain carries TRBV10-3 and TRBJ1-5; D ambiguous. CDR3 length: 13 amino acids. CDR1 and CDR2 from the germline V gene are ENHRY and SYGVKD. V lost 2 bases and J 9 bases, leaving 11 bases between the germline ends. CDR3 bases: TGTGCCATCAGTGAGCCGGGAGTTCCGCCCCAGCATTTT. Translated, it gives CAISEPGVPPQHF.

The chain couples TRBV28 to TRBJ2-7; 7 positions match TRBD1. After removal of 4 bases from V and 3 bases from J, the junction contained 3 bases not matched to a gene. CDR3 size: 13 residues. The germline V gene encodes CDR1 MDHEN and CDR2 SYDVKM. The CDR3 region has the DNA TGTGCCAGCAGTTCGGGACAGCACTACGAGCAGTACTTC. It is translated as CASSSGQHYEQYF.

This clone was detected only a few times. The gene calls are TRBV28 and TRBJ1-5; D remains ambiguous. CDR3 length equals 13 residues. CDR1 and CDR2 from the germline V gene are MDHEN and SYDVKM. The ends were cut back, 5 bases at V and 7 bases at J, with 12 bases in the middle. The DNA of the CDR3 is TGTGCCAGCAGTCCAAGAGCTTACCAGCCCCAGCATTTT. Translating gives CASSPRAYQPQHF. Full variable domain (missing parts from reference TRBV28 and TRBJ1-5): DVKVTQSSRYLVKRTGEKVFLECVQDMDHENMFWYRQDPGLGLRLIYFSYDVKMKEKGDIPEGYSVSREKKERFSLILESASTNQTSMYLCASSPRAYQPQHFGDGTRLSIL.

The V call is TRBV4-1, the J call TRBJ2-5; 10 nucleotides align to TRBD2. The end of the DNA fits TRBJ2-7 better, so the J call may be wrong. This CDR3 has 16 amino acids. Looked up from germline, CDR1 is MGHRA and CDR2 is YSYEKL. CDR3 sequence reads: CASSQTSGRALGEQYF. The CDR3 DNA reads TGCGCCAGCAGCCAAACAAGCGGGAGGGCCTTAGGCGAGCAGTACTTC.

The chain has TRBV28 and TRBJ1-2, with D hard to call. The length of the CDR3 is 13 residues. The V gene lost 4 bases and the J gene lost 0 bases, with 6 bases spanning the gap. In germline, CDR1 is MDHEN, CDR2 SYDVKM. The DNA of the CDR3 is TGTGCCAGCAGTTCCCCAGCTAACTATGGCTACACCTTC. Its protein is CASSSPANYGYTF.

The table lists this clone with a count of one. This chain joins TRBV19 and TRBJ2-2; 8 nucleotides align to TRBD1. The junction had 2 bases not matched to a gene; V was cut back by 1 base and J by 4 bases. The CDR3 is 15 amino acids. CDR1 and CDR2 from the germline V gene are LNHDA and SQIVND (reference sequence). The CDR3 here is CASSIGQGSTGELFF. The CDR3 coding sequence is TGTGCCAGTAGTATAGGACAGGGGAGCACCGGGGAGCTGTTTTTT. The full variable domain, rest sourced from reference TRBV19 and TRBJ2-2, is DGGITQSPKYLFRKEGQNVTLSCEQNLNHDAMYWYRQDPGQGLRLIYYSQIVNDFQKGDIAEGYSVSREKKESFPLTVTSAQKNPTAFYLCASSIGQGSTGELFFGEGSRLTVL.

V is TRBV5-6 and J is TRBJ1-5; 8 bases fit TRBD1. Germline CDR1 SGHDT, CDR2 YYEEEE. After removal of 6 bases from V and 1 base from J, the junction contained 12 bases not matched to a gene. The CDR3 runs to 17 residues. The CDR3: CASTTDRAPVSNQPQHF. The CDR3 coding sequence is TGTGCCAGCACCACGGACAGGGCCCCGGTGAGCAATCAGCCCCAGCATTTT.

CDR3 loop: CASSAGTDNTEAFF. Here the CDR3 DNA reads TGTGCCAGCAGTGCCGGGACCGATAACACTGAAGCTTTCTTT. This sequence joins TRBV7-3 and TRBJ1-1; a weak D match, TRBD1 (5 bases). This CDR3 region has 14 residues. Trimming shortened V by 6 bases and J by 2 bases, and 13 bases separated the two germline ends. CDR1 is SGHTA, CDR2 FQGTGA, per germline.

This chain links TRBV9 with TRBJ1-1, with D tentatively TRBD1 (5 bases). There are 15 residues in the CDR3. V was cut by 5 bases and J by 1 base, with 15 bases left in between. Germline V gene data show CDR1 as SGDLS and CDR2 as YYNGEE. CDR3 coding DNA: TGTGCCAGCAGTGTCCGCGCGGGACCGAACACTGAAGCTTTCTTT. Translating gives CASSVRAGPNTEAFF.

This chain connects TRBV20-1 to TRBJ2-7; a possible D gene is TRBD2 (5 bases). The CDR3 is 11 amino acids. The germline gives CDR1 DFQATT, CDR2 SNEGSKA (reference sequence). CDR3 nucleotide sequence: TGCAGCGTGGGAGAGGGCTACGAGCAGTACTTC. This encodes CSVGEGYEQYF.

The rearrangement joins TRBV27 to TRBJ2-1; TRBD1 is a possible D gene (7 bases). There are 14 residues in the CDR3. CDR1 is MNHEY and CDR2 is SMNVEV in the germline V gene (reference sequence). Trimming took 7 bases from V and 3 from J, leaving 13 bases between them. The DNA for the CDR3 is TGTGCCAGCACCTCCAGGGGGGTCTACAATGAGCAGTTCTTC. Translation gives CASTSRGVYNEQFF.

This clone was counted once. The V and J genes are TRBV19 and TRBJ2-7; D call uncertain. The CDR3 totals 12 residues. V was clipped by 3 bases and J by 5 bases, with 8 bases between them. The V gene's germline CDR1 is LNHDA and CDR2 SQIVND (reference sequence). The CDR3 spells CASSMAGHEQYF. CDR3 bases: TGTGCCAGTAGTATGGCCGGGCACGAGCAGTACTTC.

The rearrangement uses TRBV18 and TRBJ2-1, with D possibly matching TRBD1 (7 bases). V was shortened by 6 bases and J by 8 bases, with 14 bases between the two germline ends. The CDR3 loop spans 13 amino acids. Per the germline V gene, CDR1 is KGHSH and CDR2 is LQKENI. The CDR3 nucleotides read TGTGCCAGCTCCCCCCAGGGGGGTGATGAGCAGTTCTTC. Its protein is CASSPQGGDEQFF.

The chain links TRBV5-4 to TRBJ2-3; TRBD2 might be the D (6 bases). Germline-derived CDR1 and CDR2 are SGHNT and YYREEE (reference sequence). V lost 3 bases and J 3 bases, leaving 8 bases between the germline ends. The CDR3 length is 13 residues. DNA for the CDR3: TGTGCCAGCAGCTCCGGGAGAACAGATACGCAGTATTTT. Encoded protein: CASSSGRTDTQYF.

The chain joins TRBV2 to TRBJ1-1; a weak D match, TRBD1 (5 bases). The CDR3 sequence is 13 residues long. V was shortened by 7 bases and J by 0 bases, with 9 bases between the two germline ends. CDR1 and CDR2 (germline): SNHLY, FYNNEI. CDR3 DNA sequence: TGTGCCAGCAATACAGGCTTGAACACTGAAGCTTTCTTT. As protein: CASNTGLNTEAFF.

Notes on this clone: Other DNA sequences in the sample encode the same CDR3. J is TRBJ2-7 and V is TRBV18, with TRBD1 identical over 7 bases. CDR3 size: 14 residues. Germline CDR1 reads KGHSH; CDR2 reads LQKENI. The J segment lost 2 bases and the V segment lost 3 bases, leaving 4 bases of the junction unmatched. CDR3 DNA: TGTGCCAGCTCACCTTCGCAGGGGGCCTACGAGCAGTACTTC. Its translation: CASSPSQGAYEQYF.

The chain uses TRBV5-1 and TRBJ2-1, with TRBD2 matching over 11 bases. Germline loops: CDR1 SGHRS, CDR2 YFSETQ. J gave up 1 base and V 2 bases, and 8 bases lay outside the gene matches. The CDR3 has 18 residues. CDR3 protein: CASSLPGTSGSSYNEQFF. The CDR3 DNA reads as TGCGCCAGCAGCTTACCCGGGACTAGCGGTAGTTCCTACAATGAGCAGTTCTTC.

This clone was picked up one time. The chain recombines TRBV19 with TRBJ2-2; no firm D call. Germline assignment: CDR1 LNHDA and CDR2 SQIVND (reference sequence). CDR3 length: 12 residues. Trimming removed 11 bases from V and 5 bases from J, with 12 bases in between. CDR3 sequence reads: CAAATITGELFF. The DNA of the CDR3 is TGTGCCGCTGCTACCATAACCGGGGAGCTGTTTTTT. Full variable domain (outside the CDR3, taken from reference TRBV19 and TRBJ2-2): DGGITQSPKYLFRKEGQNVTLSCEQNLNHDAMYWYRQDPGQGLRLIYYSQIVNDFQKGDIAEGYSVSREKKESFPLTVTSAQKNPTAFYLCAAATITGELFFGEGSRLTVL.

This chain joins TRBV28 and TRBJ2-1, with D perhaps given as TRBD1 or TRBD2 (6 bases each). Germline V gene lookup returns CDR1 MDHEN and CDR2 SYDVKM. This CDR3 has 18 residues. V shed 9 bases and J shed 1 base, with 25 bases lying between them. CDR3 protein: CASRGQGTSTGSYNEQFF. The DNA for the CDR3 is TGTGCCAGTCGGGGGCAGGGGACATCGACGGGGTCCTACAATGAGCAGTTCTTC.

The chain employs TRBV27 and TRBJ2-6, with 7 bases identical to TRBD1. V shed 4 bases, J shed 12 bases, and the junction held 6 bases outside the gene matches. Germline CDR1 and CDR2: MNHEY and SMNVEV (reference sequence). This CDR3 contains 13 residues. The CDR3: CASSYRGSGVLTF. CDR3 DNA: TGTGCCAGCAGTTACAGGGGTTCGGGCGTCCTGACTTTC.